This TCR beta chain was captured in a study of cytomegalovirus exposure and HLA in healthy donors. Study-wide points: Researchers counted around 170 TCR beta chains as cytomegalovirus-associated.

For this clone: The antigen is unknown.

Donors came from a validation cohort of over 100 subjects, distinct from the first 666-subject cohort. The V end was cut by 0 bases, the J end by 3 bases, with 9 bases between. Germline V gene data show CDR1 as GTSNPN and CDR2 as SVGIG (reference sequence). There are 13 residues in the CDR3. Profiled with immunoSEQ multiplex PCR; TCRdb holds only in-frame clones, not every one. The table lists 150,000 to 200,000 clones, 85% of them singletons. The chain uses TRBV30 and TRBJ2-7, with D perhaps TRBD1 (6 bases). The clonotype originates from a man between 18 and 35 years old in good health and CMV-seropositive. The sample taken for sequencing was PBMCs. This CDR3 reads CAWSVGGIYEQYF. In nucleotides, the CDR3 is TGTGCCTGGAGTGTAGGGGGAATCTACGAGCAGTACTTC.